The rows below give T cell receptor beta chains drawn from one sample of a study of monozygotic twins with inflammatory bowel disease. TCRdb reworked the 5' RACE reads into one entry per CDR3 protein, no DNA. Found here are about 300,000 distinct CDR3 sequences; the top ten clones hold 5.6%. The sample comprised blood. These receptors were taken from a human donor with ulcerative colitis or Crohn's disease, or a healthy co-twin of an affected twin (not recorded which). CDR3s include the opening cysteine and the closing phenylalanine or tryptophan. Each record gives: V gene, J gene, CDR3 protein.

v_gene: TRBV7-2
j_gene: TRBJ1-4
CDR3aa: CASSIPGPSPGREKLFF

v_gene: TRBV4-3
j_gene: TRBJ2-7
CDR3aa: CASSQSRDGAYEQYF

v_gene: TRBV25-1
j_gene: TRBJ2-7
CDR3aa: CASSEYAGRRVYEQYF

v_gene: TRBV5-1
j_gene: TRBJ2-3
CDR3aa: CASSLEEVPDTQYF

v_gene: TRBV30
j_gene: TRBJ2-5
CDR3aa: CAWSGTSGRLETQYF

v_gene: TRBV5-1
j_gene: TRBJ1-1
CDR3aa: CASSFSGTEAFF

v_gene: TRBV5-1
j_gene: TRBJ1-4
CDR3aa: CASRKTSGGREKLFF

v_gene: TRBV20-1
j_gene: TRBJ2-3
CDR3aa: CSAVGTGSMHTQYF

v_gene: TRBV6-1
j_gene: TRBJ1-5
CDR3aa: CASSPDRFGDQPQHF

v_gene: TRBV4-2
j_gene: TRBJ2-2
CDR3aa: CASGPLNTGELFF